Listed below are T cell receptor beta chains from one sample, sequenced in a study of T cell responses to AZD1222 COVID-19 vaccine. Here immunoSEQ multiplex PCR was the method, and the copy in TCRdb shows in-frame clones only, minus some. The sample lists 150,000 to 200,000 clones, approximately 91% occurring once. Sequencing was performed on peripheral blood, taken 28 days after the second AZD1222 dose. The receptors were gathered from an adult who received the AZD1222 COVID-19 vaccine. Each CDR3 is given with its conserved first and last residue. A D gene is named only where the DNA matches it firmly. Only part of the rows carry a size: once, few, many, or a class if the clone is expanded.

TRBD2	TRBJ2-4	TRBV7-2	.	CASSQRGGQDIQYF	TGTGCCAGCAGCCAACGGGGGGGGCAGGACATTCAGTACTTC
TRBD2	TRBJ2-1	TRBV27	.	CASSRAGGPIYNEQFF	TGTGCCAGCAGTCGTGCGGGGGGGCCGATATACAATGAGCAGTTCTTC
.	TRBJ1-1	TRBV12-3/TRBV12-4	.	CASSRITEAFF	TGTGCCAGCAGCCGAATCACTGAAGCTTTCTTT
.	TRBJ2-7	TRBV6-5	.	CASRVGLEQYF	TGTGCCAGCAGGGTGGGGCTCGAGCAGTACTTC
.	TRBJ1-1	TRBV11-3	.	CASSHTGDYTEAFF	TGTGCCAGCAGCCACACGGGGGACTACACTGAAGCTTTCTTT
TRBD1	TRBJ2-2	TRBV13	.	CASSFPLTGLSTGELFF	TGTGCCAGCAGCTTTCCCCTGACAGGGTTAAGCACCGGGGAGCTGTTTTTT
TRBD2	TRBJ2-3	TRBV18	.	CASSPAGGGTDTQYF	TGTGCCAGCTCACCCGCGGGGGGCGGGACAGATACGCAGTATTTT
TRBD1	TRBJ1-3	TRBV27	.	CASSSGTGRNTIYF	TGTGCCAGCAGTTCCGGGACAGGACGAAACACCATATATTTT
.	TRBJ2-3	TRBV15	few	CATSRDYLSTQYF	TGTGCCACCAGCAGAGATTATTTGTCTACACAGTATTTT
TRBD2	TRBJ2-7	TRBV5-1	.	CASSWVAGYEQYF	TGCGCCAGCAGCTGGGTAGCGGGGTACGAGCAGTACTTC
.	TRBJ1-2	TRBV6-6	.	CASSLGLRWGDYGYTF	TGTGCCAGCAGTCTCGGCCTTCGGTGGGGAGACTATGGCTACACCTTC
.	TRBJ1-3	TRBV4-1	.	CASSQNSGNTIYF	TGCGCCAGCAGCCAAAACTCTGGAAACACCATATATTTT
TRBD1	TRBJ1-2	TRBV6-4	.	CASSDPNRGHGYTF	TGTGCCAGCAGTGACCCGAACAGGGGCCATGGCTACACCTTC
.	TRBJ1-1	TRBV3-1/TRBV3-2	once	CASSQADRGAFF	TGTGCCAGCAGCCAAGCCGACCGAGGGGCTTTCTTT
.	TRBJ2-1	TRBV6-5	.	CASSYLAPSYNEQFF	TGTGCCAGCAGTTACCTAGCCCCCTCCTACAATGAGCAGTTCTTC
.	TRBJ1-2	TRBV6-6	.	CASGSDLFYGYTF	TGTGCCAGCGGTAGTGATCTCTTCTATGGCTACACCTTC
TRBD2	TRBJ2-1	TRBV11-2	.	CASSWPGLEDSNEQFF	TGTGCCAGCAGCTGGCCGGGACTAGAGGATAGTAATGAGCAGTTCTTC
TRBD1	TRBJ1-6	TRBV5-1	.	CASSLEGQADNSPLHF	TGCGCCAGCAGCCTGGAGGGACAGGCGGATAATTCACCCCTCCACTTT
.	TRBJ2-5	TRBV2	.	CASSAILTLEETQYF	TGTGCCAGCAGTGCTATCCTAACGTTGGAAGAGACCCAGTACTTC
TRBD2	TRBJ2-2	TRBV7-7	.	CASSPPGTTSGGELFF	TGTGCTAGCAGCCCACCTGGGACTACCTCGGGCGGGGAGCTGTTTTTT
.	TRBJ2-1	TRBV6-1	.	CASSEFWDIVISSYNEQFF	TGTGCCAGCAGTGAATTTTGGGACATTGTAATTAGCTCCTACAATGAGCAGTTCTTC
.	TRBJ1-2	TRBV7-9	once	CASSPRTAGANYGYTF	TGTGCCAGCAGCCCCCGGACGGCCGGGGCTAACTATGGCTACACCTTC
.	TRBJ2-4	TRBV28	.	CASSLLGTNNLAKNIQYF	TGTGCCAGCAGCCTCCTCGGGACAAATAACCTAGCCAAAAACATTCAGTACTTC
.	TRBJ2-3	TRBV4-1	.	CASSQGSWGTDTQYF	TGCGCCAGCAGCCAAGGCTCTTGGGGCACAGATACGCAGTATTTT
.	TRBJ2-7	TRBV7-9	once	CASSLQRQESYEQYF	TGTGCCAGCAGCTTACAAAGACAGGAGTCCTACGAGCAGTACTTC
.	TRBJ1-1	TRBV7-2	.	CASSFGAGRLGAFF	TGTGCCAGCAGCTTCGGCGCGGGCCGCCTCGGAGCTTTCTTT
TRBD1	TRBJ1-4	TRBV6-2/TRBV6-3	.	CASSPGTVEKLFF	TGTGCCAGCAGCCCCGGGACAGTTGAAAAACTGTTTTTT
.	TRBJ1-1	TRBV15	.	CATSRDRGVNTEAFF	TGTGCCACCAGCAGAGATCGGGGGGTGAACACTGAAGCTTTCTTT
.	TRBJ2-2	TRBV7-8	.	CASSHLVGTGELFF	TGTGCCAGCAGCCACCTGGTGGGCACCGGGGAGCTGTTTTTT
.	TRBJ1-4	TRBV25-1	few	CASSLQGWEKLFF	TGTGCCAGCAGTCTTCAGGGTTGGGAAAAACTGTTTTTT
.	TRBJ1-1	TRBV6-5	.	CASTLREGLTEAFF	TGTGCCAGCACCCTGAGGGAGGGTTTGACTGAAGCTTTCTTT
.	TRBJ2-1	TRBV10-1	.	CASSESFSGEQFF	TGCGCCAGCAGTGAGAGTTTCTCGGGTGAGCAGTTCTTC
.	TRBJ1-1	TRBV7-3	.	CASSLTVNTEAFF	TGTGCCAGCAGCTTGACAGTTAACACTGAAGCTTTCTTT
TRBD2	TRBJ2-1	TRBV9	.	CASSVSSGGNEQFF	TGTGCCAGCAGCGTATCCAGCGGGGGCAATGAGCAGTTCTTC
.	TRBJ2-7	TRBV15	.	CATSRQGYEQYF	TGTGCCACCAGCAGACAGGGGTACGAGCAGTACTTC
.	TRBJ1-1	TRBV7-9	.	CASSLVRQMNTEAFF	TGTGCCAGCAGCTTAGTTCGTCAGATGAACACTGAAGCTTTCTTT
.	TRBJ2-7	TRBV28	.	CASSSGGPGEQYF	TGTGCCAGCAGTTCCGGGGGTCCAGGGGAGCAGTACTTC
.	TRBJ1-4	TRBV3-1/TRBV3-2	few	CASSQRTANEKLFF	TGTGCCAGCAGCCAACGAACAGCTAATGAAAAACTGTTTTTT
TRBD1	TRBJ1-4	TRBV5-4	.	CASSLGQGVNEKLFF	TGTGCCAGCAGCTTGGGACAGGGGGTTAATGAAAAACTGTTTTTT
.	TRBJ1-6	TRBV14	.	CASSQARDNNSPLHF	TGTGCCAGCAGCCAAGCCAGGGACAATAATTCACCCCTCCACTTT
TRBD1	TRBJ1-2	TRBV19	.	CASSRGTEAYGYTF	TGTGCCAGTAGTAGAGGGACAGAAGCCTATGGCTACACCTTC
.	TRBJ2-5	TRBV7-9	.	CASRRGPQETQYF	TGTGCCAGCAGACGGGGGCCCCAAGAGACCCAGTACTTC
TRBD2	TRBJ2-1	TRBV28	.	CASSLAVSSYNEQFF	TGTGCCAGCAGTCTAGCGGTTAGCTCCTACAATGAGCAGTTCTTC
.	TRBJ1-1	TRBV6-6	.	CASSYNGLQNTEAFF	TGTGCCAGCAGTTACAACGGACTCCAGAACACTGAAGCTTTCTTT
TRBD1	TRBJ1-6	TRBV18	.	CASSRTGESPLHF	TGTGCCAGCTCCCGGACAGGGGAATCACCCCTCCACTTT
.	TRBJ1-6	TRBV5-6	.	CASSPGRQAPLHF	TGTGCCAGCAGCCCCGGAAGACAGGCACCCCTCCACTTT
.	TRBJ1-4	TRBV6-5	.	CASSYSSHPDEKLFF	TGTGCCAGCAGTTACTCCTCCCACCCGGATGAAAAACTGTTTTTT
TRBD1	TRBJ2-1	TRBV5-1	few	CASSDPGQGGNEQFF	TGCGCCAGCAGCGACCCGGGACAGGGAGGCAATGAGCAGTTCTTC
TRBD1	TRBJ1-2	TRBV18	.	CASSPEGAPLVYTF	TGTGCCAGCTCACCAGAGGGGGCTCCTTTGGTCTACACCTTC
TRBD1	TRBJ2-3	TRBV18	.	CASSRGQQSTDTQYF	TGTGCCAGCTCACGGGGACAGCAAAGCACAGATACGCAGTATTTT
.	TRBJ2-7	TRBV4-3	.	CASSQGPGGLSYEQYF	TGCGCCAGCAGCCAAGGCCCCGGGGGGCTCTCCTACGAGCAGTACTTC
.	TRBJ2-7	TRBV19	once	CASSIRANDRSSYEQYF	TGTGCCAGTAGTATCAGGGCTAATGACAGGAGCTCCTACGAGCAGTACTTC
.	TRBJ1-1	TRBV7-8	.	CASSLNRNTEAFF	TGTGCCAGCAGCTTAAACAGGAACACTGAAGCTTTCTTT
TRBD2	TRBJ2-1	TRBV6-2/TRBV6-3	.	CASSYSRVSGGSYNEQFF	TGTGCCAGCAGTTACTCGAGGGTTAGCGGGGGTTCCTACAATGAGCAGTTCTTC